This T cell receptor (beta chain) was obtained from a study of blood T cell repertoires in COVID-19. Study background: Some COVID-19 samples were acute and others convalescent; all came from the United States, Italy and Spain.

CDR1 is SQVTM, CDR2 ANQGSEA, per germline. Trimming left V 0 bases short and J 5 bases short, with 4 bases between. The CDR3 totals 12 residues. Clones were sequenced by immunoSEQ multiplex PCR, and TCRdb holds only the in-frame ones, with some missing. This repertoire shows around 190,000 clones, less than 85% found once; its top ten account for 5.5% to 7.5%. V and J are TRBV29-1 and TRBJ2-2; D gene unclear. The sequence was obtained from a human donor in a cohort sampled during active COVID-19. The source material was peripheral blood. CDR3 residues: CSVEDITGELFF. The DNA of the CDR3 is TGCAGCGTTGAAGATATTACCGGGGAGCTGTTTTTT.